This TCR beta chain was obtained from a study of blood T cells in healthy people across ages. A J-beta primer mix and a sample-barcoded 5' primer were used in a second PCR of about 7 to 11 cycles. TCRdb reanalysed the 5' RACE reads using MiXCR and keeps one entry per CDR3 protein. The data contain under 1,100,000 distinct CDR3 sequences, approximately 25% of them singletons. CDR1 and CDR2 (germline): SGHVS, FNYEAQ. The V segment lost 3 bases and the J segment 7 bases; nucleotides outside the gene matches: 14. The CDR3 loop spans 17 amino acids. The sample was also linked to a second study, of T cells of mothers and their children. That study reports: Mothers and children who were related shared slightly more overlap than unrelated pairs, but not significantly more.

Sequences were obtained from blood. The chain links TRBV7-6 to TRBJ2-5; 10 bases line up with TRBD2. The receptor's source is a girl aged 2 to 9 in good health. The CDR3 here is CASSLEPAGGSGRTQYF. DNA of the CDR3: TGTGCCAGCAGCTTGGAGCCAGCGGGGGGGTCCGGGAGGACCCAGTACTTC.